This T cell receptor beta chain derives from a study of post-analysis software for immune sequencing data. Researchers reported that TCR beta cDNA libraries carried unique molecular identifiers. MiXCR, run by TCRdb on the PCR reads, gives a single entry per CDR3 protein. The repertoire consists of about 430,000 distinct CDR3 sequences, with 30% to 45% occurring once and the leading ten covering 7.6%. Findings of the study overall: Included in a set of several TRBV segments more frequent in patients than controls were TRBV5-6, TRBV5-1 and TRBV20-1.

V shed 6 bases and J 8 bases; nucleotides not matched to a gene: 7. The length of the CDR3 is 14 residues. In regard to this clonotype: Its antigen is undetermined.

Material: blood. J is TRBJ1-4 and V is TRBV12-3 or TRBV12-4; 9 nucleotides agree with TRBD1. This sequence was found in a girl aged 2 to 10 with multiple sclerosis. The DNA of the CDR3 is TGTGCCAGCAGGGGGACAGGGCGACTAGAAAAACTGTTTTTT. Its protein is CASRGTGRLEKLFF.